This T cell receptor (beta chain) was identified during a study of OX40 agonist ivuxolimab in advanced cancers. Across the study: People who had prior anti-PD-1, anti-PD-L1 or anti-CTLA-4 therapy could take part, and roughly 40% had some. Points from the study as a whole: No antigen was identified for the clonally expanded peripheral T cells. Among some nonresponders, normalized T-cell clonal expansion was also low. CD8+ T cells showed, on average, more clonal expansion than CD4+ cells.

Turning to this clone: Antigen specificity is unknown.

Method: immunoSEQ multiplex PCR; TCRdb's copy keeps in-frame clones and lacks some. The table lists 60,000 to 75,000 clones, 91% of them singletons, with around 3.9% in the top ten. The origin of this receptor is an adult with an advanced solid tumor such as melanoma, head and neck, liver or kidney cancer. The sample in question was CD4+ or CD8+ T cells sorted from blood, obtained in a trial of the OX40 agonist ivuxolimab.

CDR3 loop: CASSQPQGLAGVGPPGEQFF. The CDR3 nucleotides are TGCGCCAGCAGCCAACCCCAGGGACTAGCGGGAGTAGGCCCCCCAGGTGAGCAGTTCTTC. The chain recombines TRBV4-3 with TRBJ2-1, with 14 nucleotides matching TRBD2. This CDR3 contains 20 residues. Losses at the gene ends were 2 bases for V and 9 bases for J; bases not matched to a gene: 18. CDR1 and CDR2 (germline): LGHNA, YSLEER.